The T cell receptor (beta chain) under discussion was sequenced for a study of blood T cell repertoires in COVID-19. Study as a whole: The United States, Italy and Spain supplied acute and convalescent COVID-19 samples.

As handled by the study authors: Estimated nucleated cell counts came from reference gene primer amplification. Libraries were prepared by immunoSEQ multiplex PCR; TCRdb keeps only in-frame clonotypes and omits some of them. That table gives V, J and clone size, and the DNA gave D and trimming. The sample records about 310,000 clones, around 90% being singletons. The sequenced sample consisted of peripheral blood. The TCR sequence derives from a man over 45 with active or convalescent COVID-19.

CDR3 loop: CASSSGAGGPYEQYF. The DNA of the CDR3 is TGCGCCAGCAGCTCGGGGGCGGGAGGGCCCTACGAGCAGTACTTC. The V and J genes are TRBV5-1 and TRBJ2-7, with 9 positions matching TRBD2. There are 15 residues in the CDR3. CDR1 and CDR2 (germline): SGHRS, YFSETQ. V shed 3 bases and J 2 bases; nucleotides not matched to a gene: 6.